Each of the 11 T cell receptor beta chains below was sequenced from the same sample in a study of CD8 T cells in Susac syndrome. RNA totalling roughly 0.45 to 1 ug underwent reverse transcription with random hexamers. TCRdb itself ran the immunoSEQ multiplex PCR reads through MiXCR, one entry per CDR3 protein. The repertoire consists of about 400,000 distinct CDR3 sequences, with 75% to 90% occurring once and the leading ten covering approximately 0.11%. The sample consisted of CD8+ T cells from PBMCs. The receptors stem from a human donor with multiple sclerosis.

In nucleotides, the CDR3 is TGCAGTGCTAGATGGCCCGGGACAGGGGTTGAGGACTATGGCTACACCTTC. Its translation: CSARWPGTGVEDYGYTF. The V call is TRBV20-1, the J call TRBJ1-2, with 10 nucleotides matching TRBD1. This CDR3 has 17 residues. CDR1 and CDR2 from the germline V gene are DFQATT and SNEGSKA (reference sequence). The V and J ends lost 2 bases and 3 bases, in that order; junction bases with no gene match: 12.

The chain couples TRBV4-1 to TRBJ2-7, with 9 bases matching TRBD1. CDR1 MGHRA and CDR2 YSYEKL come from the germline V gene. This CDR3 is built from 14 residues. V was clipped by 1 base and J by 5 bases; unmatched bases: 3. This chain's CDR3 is CASSQVGTGNEQYF. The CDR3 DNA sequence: TGCGCCAGCAGCCAAGTTGGGACAGGGAACGAGCAGTACTTC.

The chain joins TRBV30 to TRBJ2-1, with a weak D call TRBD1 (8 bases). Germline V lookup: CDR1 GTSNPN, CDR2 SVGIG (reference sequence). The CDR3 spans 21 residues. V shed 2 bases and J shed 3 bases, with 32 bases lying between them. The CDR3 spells CAWSLSPGQAKGGAIYNEQFF. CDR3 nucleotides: TGTGCCTGGAGTCTCTCACCGGGACAGGCGAAGGGAGGGGCTATCTACAATGAGCAGTTCTTC. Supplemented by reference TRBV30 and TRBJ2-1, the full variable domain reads SQTIHQWPATLVQPVGSPLSLECTVEGTSNPNLYWYRQAAGRGLQLLFYSVGIGQISSEVPQNLSASRPQDRQFILSSKKLLLSDSGFYLCAWSLSPGQAKGGAIYNEQFFGPGTRLTVL.

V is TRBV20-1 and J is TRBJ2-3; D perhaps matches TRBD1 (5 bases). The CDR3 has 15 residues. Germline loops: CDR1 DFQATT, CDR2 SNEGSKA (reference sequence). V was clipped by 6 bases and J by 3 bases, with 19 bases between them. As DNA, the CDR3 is TGCAGTGCCCCCAGGTTAGGGGAAGAGACAGATACGCAGTATTTT. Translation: CSAPRLGEETDTQYF.

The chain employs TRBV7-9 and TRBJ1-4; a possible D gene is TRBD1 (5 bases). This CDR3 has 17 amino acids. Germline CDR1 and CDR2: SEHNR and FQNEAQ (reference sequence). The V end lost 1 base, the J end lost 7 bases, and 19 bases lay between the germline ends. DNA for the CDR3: TGTGCCAGCAGCTTAGAGTGGACACCCGAGGCGGGTGAAAAACTGTTTTTT. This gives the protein CASSLEWTPEAGEKLFF.

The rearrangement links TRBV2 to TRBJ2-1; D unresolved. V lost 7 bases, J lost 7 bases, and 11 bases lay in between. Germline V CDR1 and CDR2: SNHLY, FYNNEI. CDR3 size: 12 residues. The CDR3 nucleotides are TGTGCCAGCACCCCAGCCGGAAATGAGCAGTTCTTC. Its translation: CASTPAGNEQFF.

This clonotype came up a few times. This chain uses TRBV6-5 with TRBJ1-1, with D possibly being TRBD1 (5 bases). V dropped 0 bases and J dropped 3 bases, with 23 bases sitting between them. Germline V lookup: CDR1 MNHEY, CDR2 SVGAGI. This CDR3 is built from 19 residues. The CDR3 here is CASSYSIVGEDTRDTEAFF. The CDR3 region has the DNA TGTGCCAGCAGTTACTCGATCGTCGGGGAGGACACTCGGGACACTGAAGCTTTCTTT.

CDR3 bases: TGTGCCAGCAGTTTATTGCGGGAGGTTAATATCGGGGAGCTGTTTTTT. Amino acid sequence: CASSLLREVNIGELFF. V and J are TRBV28 and TRBJ2-2, with 8 bases aligning to TRBD2. This CDR3 is built from 16 residues. Germline assignment: CDR1 MDHEN and CDR2 SYDVKM. The ends lost 1 base at V and 7 bases at J; junction bases unmatched: 8.

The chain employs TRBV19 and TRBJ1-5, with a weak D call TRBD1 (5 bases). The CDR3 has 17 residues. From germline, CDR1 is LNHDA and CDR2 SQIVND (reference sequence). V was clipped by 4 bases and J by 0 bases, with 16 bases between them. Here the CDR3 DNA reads TGTGCCAGTAGTACCCCCCGTGAGGGGTATAGCAATCAGCCCCAGCATTTT. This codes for CASSTPREGYSNQPQHF.

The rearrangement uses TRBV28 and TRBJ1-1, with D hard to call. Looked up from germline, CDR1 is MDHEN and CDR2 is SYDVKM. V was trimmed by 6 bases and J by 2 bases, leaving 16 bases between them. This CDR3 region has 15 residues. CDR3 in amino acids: CASSSIIRANTEAFF. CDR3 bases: TGTGCCAGCAGCTCTATAATACGAGCCAACACTGAAGCTTTCTTT. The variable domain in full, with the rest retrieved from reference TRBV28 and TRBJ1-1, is DVKVTQSSRYLVKRTGEKVFLECVQDMDHENMFWYRQDPGLGLRLIYFSYDVKMKEKGDIPEGYSVSREKKERFSLILESASTNQTSMYLCASSSIIRANTEAFFGQGTRLTVV.

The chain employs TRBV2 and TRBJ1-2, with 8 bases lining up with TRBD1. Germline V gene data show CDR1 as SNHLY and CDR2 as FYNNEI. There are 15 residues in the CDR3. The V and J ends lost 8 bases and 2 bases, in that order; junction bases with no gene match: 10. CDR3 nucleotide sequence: TGTGCCAGCTGGGGACAGGACTCGTCCAACTATGGCTACACCTTC. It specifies CASWGQDSSNYGYTF.